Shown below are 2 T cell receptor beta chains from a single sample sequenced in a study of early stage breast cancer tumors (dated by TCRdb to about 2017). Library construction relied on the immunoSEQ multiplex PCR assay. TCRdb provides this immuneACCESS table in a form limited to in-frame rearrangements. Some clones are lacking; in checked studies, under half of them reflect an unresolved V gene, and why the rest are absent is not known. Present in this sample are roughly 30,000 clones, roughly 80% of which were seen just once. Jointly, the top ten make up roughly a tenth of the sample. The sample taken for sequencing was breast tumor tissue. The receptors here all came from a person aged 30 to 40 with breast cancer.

The CDR3 sequence is CASSDSGEGNEQFF. CDR3 DNA sequence: TGTGCCAGCAGTGACTCAGGGGAGGGAAATGAGCAGTTCTTC. The chain has TRBV6-4 and TRBJ2-1, with TRBD2 identical over 7 bases. CDR3 length: 14 residues. V was clipped by 0 bases and J by 7 bases; unmatched bases: 3. From germline, CDR1 is MRHNA and CDR2 SNTAGT.

CDR3 residues: CASSPEWGSKNIQYF. CDR3 DNA sequence: TGTGCCAGCTCACCCGAATGGGGATCCAAAAACATTCAGTACTTC. The chain carries TRBV18 and TRBJ2-4; D is unclear. The CDR3 contains 15 residues. The germline gives CDR1 KGHSH, CDR2 LQKENI. The V gene lost 3 bases and the J gene lost 2 bases, with 11 bases spanning the gap.